This T cell receptor beta chain was profiled in a study of control samples from healthy donors and cancer patients. CDR1 and CDR2 from the germline V gene are SEHNR and FQNEAQ (reference sequence). The CDR3 extends over 17 amino acids. After removal of 1 base from V and 0 bases from J, the junction contained 4 bases not matched to a gene. Clones were read by immunoSEQ multiplex PCR, and TCRdb kept only the in-frame ones, dropping some. The table includes around 94,000 clones, approximately 95% detected once. The J gene is TRBJ2-4, the V gene TRBV7-9; 9 bases map to TRBD1. The TCR comes from a woman aged 25 to 39 in good health. The sequenced sample consisted of blood. The CDR3 DNA reads as TGTGCCAGCAGCTTAGGAACAGGGGGCCTAGCCAAAAACATTCAGTACTTC. Translating it yields CASSLGTGGLAKNIQYF. Together with reference TRBV7-9 and TRBJ2-4, the CDR3 gives the full variable domain: DTGVSQNPRHKITKRGQNVTFRCDPISEHNRLYWYRQTLGQGPEFLTYFQNEAQLEKSRLLSDRFSAERPKGSFSTLEIQRTEQGDSAMYLCASSLGTGGLAKNIQYFGAGTRLSVL.